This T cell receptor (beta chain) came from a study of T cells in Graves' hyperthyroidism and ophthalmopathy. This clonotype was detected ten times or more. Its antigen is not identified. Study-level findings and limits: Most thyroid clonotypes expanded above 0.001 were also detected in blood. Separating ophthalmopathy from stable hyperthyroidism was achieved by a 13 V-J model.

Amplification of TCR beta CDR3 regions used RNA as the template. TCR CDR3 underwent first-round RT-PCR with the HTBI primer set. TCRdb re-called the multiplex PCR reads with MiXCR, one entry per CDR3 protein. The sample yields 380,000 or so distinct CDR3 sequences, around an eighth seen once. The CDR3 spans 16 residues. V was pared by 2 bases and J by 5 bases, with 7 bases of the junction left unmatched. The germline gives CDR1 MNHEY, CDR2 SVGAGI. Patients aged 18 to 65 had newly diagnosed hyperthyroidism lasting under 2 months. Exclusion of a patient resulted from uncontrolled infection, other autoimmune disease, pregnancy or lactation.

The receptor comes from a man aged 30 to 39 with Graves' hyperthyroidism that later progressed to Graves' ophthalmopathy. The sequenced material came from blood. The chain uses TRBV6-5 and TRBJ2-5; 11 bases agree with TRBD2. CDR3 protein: CASSYGLAGGGETQYF. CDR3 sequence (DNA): TGTGCCAGCAGTTACGGTCTAGCGGGGGGAGGCGAGACCCAGTACTTC.